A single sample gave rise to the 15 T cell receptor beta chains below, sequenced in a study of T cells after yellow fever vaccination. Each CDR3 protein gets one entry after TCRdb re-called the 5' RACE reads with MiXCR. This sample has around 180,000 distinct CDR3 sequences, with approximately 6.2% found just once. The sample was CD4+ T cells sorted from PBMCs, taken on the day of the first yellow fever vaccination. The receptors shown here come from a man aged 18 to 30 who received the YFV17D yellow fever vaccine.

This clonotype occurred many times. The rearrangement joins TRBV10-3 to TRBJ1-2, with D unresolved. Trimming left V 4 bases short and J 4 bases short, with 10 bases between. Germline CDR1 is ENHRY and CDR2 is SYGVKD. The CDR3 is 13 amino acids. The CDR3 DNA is TGTGCCATCAGTGGCCCAGGAGGCTATGGCTACACCTTC. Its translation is CAISGPGGYGYTF.

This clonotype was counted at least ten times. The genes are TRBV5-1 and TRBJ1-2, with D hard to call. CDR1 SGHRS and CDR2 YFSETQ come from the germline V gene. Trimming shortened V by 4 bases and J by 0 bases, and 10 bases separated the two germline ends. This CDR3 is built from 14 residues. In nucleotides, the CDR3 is TGCGCCAGCAGCGATAGCCCGGCTAACTATGGCTACACCTTC. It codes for CASSDSPANYGYTF.

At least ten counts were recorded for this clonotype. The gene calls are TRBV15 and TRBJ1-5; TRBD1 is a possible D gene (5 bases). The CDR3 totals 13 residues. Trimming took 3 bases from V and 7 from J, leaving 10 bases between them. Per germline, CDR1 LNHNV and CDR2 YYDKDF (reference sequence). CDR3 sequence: CATSRGGIQPQHF. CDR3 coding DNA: TGTGCCACCAGCAGGGGGGGGATCCAGCCCCAGCATTTT.

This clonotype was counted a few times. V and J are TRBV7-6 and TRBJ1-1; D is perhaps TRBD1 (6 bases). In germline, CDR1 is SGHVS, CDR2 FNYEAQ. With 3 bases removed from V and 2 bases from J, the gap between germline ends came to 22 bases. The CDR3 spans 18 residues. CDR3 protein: CASSLRGWATGGNTEAFF. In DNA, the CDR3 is TGTGCCAGCAGCTTGCGGGGGTGGGCGACAGGTGGAAACACTGAAGCTTTCTTT.

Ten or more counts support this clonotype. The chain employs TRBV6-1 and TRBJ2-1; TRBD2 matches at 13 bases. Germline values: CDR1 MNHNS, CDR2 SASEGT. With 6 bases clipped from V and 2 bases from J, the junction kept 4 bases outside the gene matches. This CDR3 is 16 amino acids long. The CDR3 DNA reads TGTGCCAGCAGCCGACTAGCGGGGGGTGCCTACAATGAGCAGTTCTTC. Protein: CASSRLAGGAYNEQFF.

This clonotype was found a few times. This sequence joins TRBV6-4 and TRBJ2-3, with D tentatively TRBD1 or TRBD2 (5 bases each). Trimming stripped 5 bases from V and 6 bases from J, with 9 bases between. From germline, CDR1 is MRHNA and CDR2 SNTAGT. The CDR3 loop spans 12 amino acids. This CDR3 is CASSRDGDTQYF. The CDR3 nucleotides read TGTGCCAGCAGTAGGGACGGGGATACGCAGTATTTT.

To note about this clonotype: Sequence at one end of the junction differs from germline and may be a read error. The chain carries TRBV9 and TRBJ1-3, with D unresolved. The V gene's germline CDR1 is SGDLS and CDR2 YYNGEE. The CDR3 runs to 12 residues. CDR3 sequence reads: CASSVVGNAIYF. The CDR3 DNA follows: TGTGCCAGCAGCGTAGTCGGAAACGCCATATATTTT.

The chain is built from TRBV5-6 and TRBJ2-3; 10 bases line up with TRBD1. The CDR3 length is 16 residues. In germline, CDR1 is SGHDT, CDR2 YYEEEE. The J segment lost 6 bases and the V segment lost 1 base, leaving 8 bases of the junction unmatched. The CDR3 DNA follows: TGTGCCAGCAGCTTGTCAGGGACAGGGGAATTGGATACGCAGTATTTT. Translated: CASSLSGTGELDTQYF.

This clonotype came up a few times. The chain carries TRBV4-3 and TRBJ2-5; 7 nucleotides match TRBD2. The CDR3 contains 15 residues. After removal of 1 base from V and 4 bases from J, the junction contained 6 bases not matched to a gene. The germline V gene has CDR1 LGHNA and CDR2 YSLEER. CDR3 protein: CASSQVWGGTETQYF. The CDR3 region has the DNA TGCGCCAGCAGCCAAGTTTGGGGGGGGACAGAGACCCAGTACTTC.

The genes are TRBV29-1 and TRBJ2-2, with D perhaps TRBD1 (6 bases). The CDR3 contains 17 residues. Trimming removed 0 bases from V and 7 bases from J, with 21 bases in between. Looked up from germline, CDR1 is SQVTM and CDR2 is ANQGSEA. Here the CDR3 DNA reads TGCAGCGTTGAAGATTCGTGGAAGGGGACACCGCGCGGGGAGCTGTTTTTT. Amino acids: CSVEDSWKGTPRGELFF.

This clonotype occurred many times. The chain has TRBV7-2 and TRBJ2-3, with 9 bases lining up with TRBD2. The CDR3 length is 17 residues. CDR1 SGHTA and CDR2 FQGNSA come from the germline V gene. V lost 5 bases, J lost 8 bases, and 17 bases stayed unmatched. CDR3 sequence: CASSPDLAGATKATQYF. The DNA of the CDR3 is TGTGCCAGCAGCCCAGACTTAGCGGGGGCCACCAAGGCTACGCAGTATTTT.

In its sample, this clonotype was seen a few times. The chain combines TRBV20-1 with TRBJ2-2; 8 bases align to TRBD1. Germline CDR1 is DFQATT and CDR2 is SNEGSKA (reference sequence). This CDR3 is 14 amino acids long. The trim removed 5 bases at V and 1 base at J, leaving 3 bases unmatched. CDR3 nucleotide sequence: TGCAGTGCTGCCGGGACAGGGAACACCGGGGAGCTGTTTTTT. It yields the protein CSAAGTGNTGELFF.

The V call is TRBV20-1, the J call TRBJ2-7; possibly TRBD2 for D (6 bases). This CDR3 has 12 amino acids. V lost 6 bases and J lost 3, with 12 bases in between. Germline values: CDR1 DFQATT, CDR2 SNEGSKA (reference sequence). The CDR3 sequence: CSAGRDGYEQYF. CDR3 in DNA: TGCAGTGCCGGGCGGGACGGCTACGAGCAGTACTTC.

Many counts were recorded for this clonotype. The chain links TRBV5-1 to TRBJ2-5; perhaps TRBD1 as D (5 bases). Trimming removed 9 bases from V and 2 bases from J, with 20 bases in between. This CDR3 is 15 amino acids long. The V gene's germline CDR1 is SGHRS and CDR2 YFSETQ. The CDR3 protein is CATSRVGASQETQYF. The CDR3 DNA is TGCGCCACCTCCCGGGTAGGGGCCTCTCAAGAGACCCAGTACTTC.

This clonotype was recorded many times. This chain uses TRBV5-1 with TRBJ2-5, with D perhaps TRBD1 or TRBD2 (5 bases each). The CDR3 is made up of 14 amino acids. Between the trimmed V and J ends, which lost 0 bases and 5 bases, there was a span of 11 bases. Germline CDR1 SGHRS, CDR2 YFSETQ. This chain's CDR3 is CASSLVGPGETQYF. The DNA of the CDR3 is TGCGCCAGCAGCTTGGTGGGGCCGGGGGAGACCCAGTACTTC.